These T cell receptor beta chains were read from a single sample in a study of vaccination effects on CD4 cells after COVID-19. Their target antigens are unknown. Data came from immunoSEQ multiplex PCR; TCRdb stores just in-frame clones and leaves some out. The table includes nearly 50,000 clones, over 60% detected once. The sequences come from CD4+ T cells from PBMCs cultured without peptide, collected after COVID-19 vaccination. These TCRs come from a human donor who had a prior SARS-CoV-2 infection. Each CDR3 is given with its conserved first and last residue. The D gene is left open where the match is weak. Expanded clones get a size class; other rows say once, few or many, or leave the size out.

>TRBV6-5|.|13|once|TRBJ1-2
TGTGCCAGCAGTATGGACAGAGCCCATGGCTACACCTTC
CASSMDRAHGYTF
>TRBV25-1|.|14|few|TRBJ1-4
TGTGCCAGCAGTGGTACGGGTTTCGGGGAAAAACTGTTTTTT
CASSGTGFGEKLFF
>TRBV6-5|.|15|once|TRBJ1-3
TGTGCCAGCAGTTACCGGGGGCTGGGAGGAAACACCATATATTTT
CASSYRGLGGNTIYF
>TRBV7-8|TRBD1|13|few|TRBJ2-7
TGTGCCAGCAGCATAGGGACGGACAGGGGGAATTACTTC
CASSIGTDRGNYF
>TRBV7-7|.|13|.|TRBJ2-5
TGTGCTAGCAGCCCGTCCCCAGAGGAGACCCAGTACTTC
CASSPSPEETQYF
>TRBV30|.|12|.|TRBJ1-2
TGTGCCTGGAGTCAGGGCCTAAATGGCTACACCTTC
CAWSQGLNGYTF
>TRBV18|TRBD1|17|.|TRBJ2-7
TGTGCCAGCTCACGGGGACAGGGCTTTGGCCAAGCCTACGAGCAGTACTTC
CASSRGQGFGQAYEQYF
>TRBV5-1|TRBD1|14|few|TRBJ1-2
TGCGCCAGCAGCTTGGGGACAGGGGACTATGGCTACACCTTC
CASSLGTGDYGYTF
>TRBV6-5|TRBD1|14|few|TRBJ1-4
TGTGCCAGCAGGGGACAGACAACTAATGAAAAACTGTTTTTT
CASRGQTTNEKLFF
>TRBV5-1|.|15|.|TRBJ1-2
TGCGCCAGCAGCTTGGGGAGTACAGGGAACTATGGCTACACCTTC
CASSLGSTGNYGYTF
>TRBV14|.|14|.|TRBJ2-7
TGTGCCAGCAGCCAAGTTAGGACCCCCTACGAGCAGTACTTC
CASSQVRTPYEQYF
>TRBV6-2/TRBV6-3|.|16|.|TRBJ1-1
TGTGCCAGCAGTTACTACGCAGGGCCTAAAGGGACTGAAGCTTTCTTT
CASSYYAGPKGTEAFF
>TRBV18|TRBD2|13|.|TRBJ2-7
TGTGCCAGCTCACCGACTAGCCCTCTCGAGCAGTACTTC
CASSPTSPLEQYF
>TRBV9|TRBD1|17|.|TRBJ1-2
TGTGCCAGCAGCGTATGGGGTCTGACAGGGCCCAGGGGTGGCTACACCTTC
CASSVWGLTGPRGGYTF
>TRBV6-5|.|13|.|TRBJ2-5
TGTGCCAGCACCTCACCCGGGGAGGAGACCCAGTACTTC
CASTSPGEETQYF
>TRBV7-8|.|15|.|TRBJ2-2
TGTGCCAGCAGCCAAGCGTCGGGGTGGACCGGGGAGCTGTTTTTT
CASSQASGWTGELFF
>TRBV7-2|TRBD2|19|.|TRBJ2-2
TGTGCCAGCAGCTTAGGACGGGGACTAGCGGGAGATAACACCGGGGAGCTGTTTTTT
CASSLGRGLAGDNTGELFF
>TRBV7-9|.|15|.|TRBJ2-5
TGTGCCAGCAGCCTTCAGGGTGGGGAAAAAGAGACCCAGTACTTC
CASSLQGGEKETQYF
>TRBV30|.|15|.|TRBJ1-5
TGTGCCTGGAGCGGCGTGGGCGGCAACAATCAGCCCCAGCATTTT
CAWSGVGGNNQPQHF
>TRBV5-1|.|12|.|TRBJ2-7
TGCGCCAGCAGCTCCCTCGGTGTCGAGCAGTACTTC
CASSSLGVEQYF
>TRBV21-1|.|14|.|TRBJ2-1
TGTGCCAGCAGCAAAGGCGAGCGCTATAACGAGCAGTTCTTC
CASSKGERYNEQFF
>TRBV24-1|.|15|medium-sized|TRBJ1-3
TGTGCCACCAGTGCTCCCGAGGATGGTGGAAACACCATATATTTT
CATSAPEDGGNTIYF
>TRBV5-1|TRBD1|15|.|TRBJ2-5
TGCGCCAGCAGCTCCCGGGACAGGAGCCAAGAGACCCAGTACTTC
CASSSRDRSQETQYF
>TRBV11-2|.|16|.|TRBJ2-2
TGTGCCAGCAGCCCGACGGACCCTTCGAACACCGGGGAGCTGTTTTTT
CASSPTDPSNTGELFF
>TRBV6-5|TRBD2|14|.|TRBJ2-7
TGTGCCACTAATAGCGGGGGCCTCTCCTACGAGCAGTACTTC
CATNSGGLSYEQYF
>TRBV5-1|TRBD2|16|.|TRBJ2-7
TGCGCCAGCAGCTTGGTAGGCGGACTAGCGGCATACGAGCAGTACTTC
CASSLVGGLAAYEQYF
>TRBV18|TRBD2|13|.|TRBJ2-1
TGTGCCAGCTCACCTAGCGGGAGGGCCGTTGTGTTCTTC
CASSPSGRAVVFF
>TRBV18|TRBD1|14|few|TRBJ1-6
TGTGCCAGCTCACCAGGGACAGGGAATTCACCCCTCCACTTT
CASSPGTGNSPLHF
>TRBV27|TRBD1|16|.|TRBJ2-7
TGTGCCAGCAGTTCACCGGGACAGAGGGGAACCTACGAGCAGTACTTC
CASSSPGQRGTYEQYF
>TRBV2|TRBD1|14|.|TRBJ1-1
TGTGCCAGCAGTAAACAGGGGGCAGGCACTGAAGCTTTCTTT
CASSKQGAGTEAFF
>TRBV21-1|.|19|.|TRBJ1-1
TGTGCCAGCAGCAAAGTGGATTTTTTCACAGGGGGGAAGCACACTGAAGCTTTCTTT
CASSKVDFFTGGKHTEAFF
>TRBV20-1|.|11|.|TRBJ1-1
TGCAGTGCTGTTCGGGCCACTGAAGCTTTCTTT
CSAVRATEAFF
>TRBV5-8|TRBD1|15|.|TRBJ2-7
TGTGCCAGCAGCCGCGATTGGGACAGGGGGCACGAGCAGTACTTC
CASSRDWDRGHEQYF
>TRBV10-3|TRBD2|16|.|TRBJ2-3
TGTGCCATCAGTGCCCGGACTAGCGGGATACCAGATACGCAGTATTTT
CAISARTSGIPDTQYF
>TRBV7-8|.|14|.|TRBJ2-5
TGTGCCAGCAACCGGTTGGGGGAACAAGAGACCCAGTACTTC
CASNRLGEQETQYF
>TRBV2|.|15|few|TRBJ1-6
TGTGCCAGCAGTGCGACAGAGCCCTATAATTCACCCCTCCACTTT
CASSATEPYNSPLHF